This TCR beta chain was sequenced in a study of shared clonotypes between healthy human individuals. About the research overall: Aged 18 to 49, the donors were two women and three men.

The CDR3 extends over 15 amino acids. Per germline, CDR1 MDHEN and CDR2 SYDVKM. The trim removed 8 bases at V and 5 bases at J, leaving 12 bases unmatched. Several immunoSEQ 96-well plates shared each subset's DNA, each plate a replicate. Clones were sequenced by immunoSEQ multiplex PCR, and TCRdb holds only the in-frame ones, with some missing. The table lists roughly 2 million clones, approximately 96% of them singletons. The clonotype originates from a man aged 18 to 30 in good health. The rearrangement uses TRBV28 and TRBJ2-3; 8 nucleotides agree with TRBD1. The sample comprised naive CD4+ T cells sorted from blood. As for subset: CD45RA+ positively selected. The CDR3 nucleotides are TGTGCCAGCTCCTCAGGGGGCGCCCCCATAGATACGCAGTATTTT. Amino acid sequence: CASSSGGAPIDTQYF. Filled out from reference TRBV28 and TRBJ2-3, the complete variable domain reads DVKVTQSSRYLVKRTGEKVFLECVQDMDHENMFWYRQDPGLGLRLIYFSYDVKMKEKGDIPEGYSVSREKKERFSLILESASTNQTSMYLCASSSGGAPIDTQYFGPGTRLTVL.